The 25 T cell receptor beta chains listed next were all sequenced from one sample in a study of shared clonotypes between healthy human individuals. Naive-designated CD8 cells lacked CD45RO, were positively enriched for CCR7, and omitted terminally differentiated effector memory CD45RA+ cells. Generated by immunoSEQ multiplex PCR, the TCRdb table keeps only in-frame clones and is missing some. The table lists about 2.1 million clones, roughly 93% of them singletons. Specimen: naive CD8+ T cells from PBMCs. These receptors were obtained from a man between 18 and 29 years old in good health. Some clones in this sample may be carry-over from other donors' samples.

The chain has TRBV7-8 and TRBJ2-7; D uncertain. This CDR3 spans 13 amino acids. In germline, CDR1 is SGHVS, CDR2 FQNEAQ. V lost 1 base and J lost 6, with 10 bases in between. The CDR3 DNA is TGTGCCAGCAGCTTAGTCCCCTCCAGCGAGCAGTACTTC. This sequence encodes CASSLVPSSEQYF.

J is TRBJ1-5 and V is TRBV19, with 9 nucleotides matching TRBD1. The V gene's germline CDR1 is LNHDA and CDR2 SQIVND (reference sequence). V shed 5 bases, J shed 3 bases, and the junction held 5 bases outside the gene matches. CDR3 length equals 15 residues. The chain's CDR3 is CASSSRDRVNQPQHF. CDR3 bases: TGTGCCAGTAGTTCCCGGGACAGGGTCAATCAGCCCCAGCATTTT. The whole variable domain, remainder taken from reference TRBV19 and TRBJ1-5, is DGGITQSPKYLFRKEGQNVTLSCEQNLNHDAMYWYRQDPGQGLRLIYYSQIVNDFQKGDIAEGYSVSREKKESFPLTVTSAQKNPTAFYLCASSSRDRVNQPQHFGDGTRLSIL.

V is TRBV7-2 and J is TRBJ2-1; D ambiguous. Trimming cost V 5 bases and J 8 bases, with 19 bases left between them. The CDR3 has 15 amino acids. Germline assignment: CDR1 SGHTA and CDR2 FQGNSA. CDR3 amino acids: CASSPMVLVSDEQFF. CDR3 sequence (DNA): TGTGCCAGCAGCCCTATGGTCCTAGTATCCGATGAGCAGTTCTTC.

The chain employs TRBV18 and TRBJ2-5; the D gene could be TRBD1 or TRBD2 (5 bases each). CDR3 size: 14 residues. V was pared by 4 bases and J by 2 bases, with 11 bases between. Germline CDR1 and CDR2: KGHSH and LQKENI. The CDR3 DNA reads TGTGCCAGCTCACAGGGACCGTATCAAGAGACCCAGTACTTC. It translates to CASSQGPYQETQYF. The variable domain in full, with the rest retrieved from reference TRBV18 and TRBJ2-5, is NAGVMQNPRHLVRRRGQEARLRCSPMKGHSHVYWYRQLPEEGLKFMVYLQKENIIDESGMPKERFSAEFPKEGPSILRIQQVVRGDSAAYFCASSQGPYQETQYFGPGTRLLVL.

The genes are TRBV19 and TRBJ1-5; weak D call: TRBD1 (5 bases). Trimming cost V 2 bases and J 7 bases, with 15 bases left between them. The CDR3 runs 15 residues. Germline CDR1 and CDR2: LNHDA and SQIVND (reference sequence). CDR3 loop: CASSIRLGGDQPQHF. The CDR3 DNA follows: TGTGCCAGTAGTATACGATTGGGAGGGGACCAGCCCCAGCATTTT.

The V and J genes are TRBV4-3 and TRBJ2-2; 15 bases are shared with TRBD2. The germline V gene encodes CDR1 LGHNA and CDR2 YSLEER. Germline trimming cut 3 bases from V and 6 bases from J; bases unmatched to any gene: 8. The length of the CDR3 is 18 residues. This CDR3 is CASSQEGLAGGYSGELFF. The CDR3 bases are TGCGCCAGCAGCCAGGAGGGACTAGCGGGAGGATATTCCGGGGAGCTGTTTTTT.

V gene TRBV10-3 combines with J gene TRBJ2-7; 8 bases map to TRBD1. V shed 0 bases, J shed 6 bases, and the junction held 10 bases outside the gene matches. The CDR3 runs to 16 residues. From germline, CDR1 is ENHRY and CDR2 SYGVKD. The CDR3 coding sequence is TGTGCCATCAGTGAGTCAAGAGGGTCAGGGGGCCCCGAGCAGTACTTC. It codes for CAISESRGSGGPEQYF.

A note on this clone: At one boundary the junction diverges from the germline segment, which might be a read error. The rearrangement joins TRBV7-9 to TRBJ2-7; TRBD1 matches at 8 bases. Germline V gene sequence: CDR1 SEHNR, CDR2 FQNEAQ (reference sequence). This CDR3 is 14 amino acids long. CDR3 coding DNA: TGCGCCAGCAGCCAAAGGACAGGGCTCAACGAGCAGTACTTC. Its translation is CASSQRTGLNEQYF. The whole variable domain, remainder taken from reference TRBV7-9 and TRBJ2-7, is DTGVSQNPRHKITKRGQNVTFRCDPISEHNRLYWYRQTLGQGPEFLTYFQNEAQLEKSRLLSDRFSAERPKGSFSTLEIQRTEQGDSAMYLCASSQRTGLNEQYFGPGTRLTVT.

The V gene is TRBV5-1, the J gene TRBJ1-1; D remains unclear. The CDR3 covers 16 residues. V was shortened by 2 bases and J by 0 bases, with 14 bases between the two germline ends. Germline assignment: CDR1 SGHRS and CDR2 YFSETQ. In nucleotides, the CDR3 is TGCGCCAGCAGCTTTGGACGGAACTACATGAACACTGAAGCTTTCTTT. Protein sequence: CASSFGRNYMNTEAFF.

Comment on this clone: Other DNA sequences within the sample encode an identical CDR3. This chain uses TRBV5-1 with TRBJ2-7; D perhaps matches TRBD2 (5 bases). Germline CDR1 SGHRS, CDR2 YFSETQ. This CDR3 is 12 amino acids long. V lost 0 bases, J lost 6 bases, and 7 bases lay in between. The CDR3, as DNA: TGCGCCAGCAGCTTGGCGGGGTTCGAGCAGTACTTC. Its protein is CASSLAGFEQYF.

About this clone: Other DNA sequences in this sample translate to the same CDR3. The gene calls are TRBV5-1 and TRBJ2-7; maybe TRBD1 (5 bases). V lost 0 bases, J lost 0 bases, and 7 bases lay in between. The CDR3 spans 14 residues. Germline V gene data show CDR1 as SGHRS and CDR2 as YFSETQ. CDR3 in DNA: TGCGCCAGCAGCTTGGGCAGGGACTCCTACGAGCAGTACTTC. This encodes CASSLGRDSYEQYF.

This chain joins TRBV28 and TRBJ1-1, with a possible D match to TRBD1 (6 bases). The germline V gene has CDR1 MDHEN and CDR2 SYDVKM. Trimming took off 0 bases at V and 2 bases at J, with 28 bases between the two ends. The CDR3 is 21 residues long. DNA of the CDR3: TGTGCCAGCAGTTTATGGCTCATCAGGAATGGGGGCGCGAAGGAAAACACTGAAGCTTTCTTT. It codes for CASSLWLIRNGGAKENTEAFF.

V usage is TRBV5-1 and J usage is TRBJ2-7; 9 nucleotides align to TRBD1. Looked up from germline, CDR1 is SGHRS and CDR2 is YFSETQ. CDR3 size: 14 residues. The trim removed 3 bases at V and 3 bases at J, leaving 4 bases unmatched. CDR3 loop: CASSSRDRVYEQYF. The CDR3 DNA is TGCGCCAGCAGCTCCCGGGACAGGGTCTACGAGCAGTACTTC.

V gene TRBV19 combines with J gene TRBJ1-5; 10 bases fit TRBD1. CDR3 length: 18 amino acids. V lost 1 base, J lost 1 base, and 7 bases stayed unmatched. The germline V gene encodes CDR1 LNHDA and CDR2 SQIVND (reference sequence). The CDR3 spells CASSIGGPGQGSNQPQHF. CDR3 DNA sequence: TGTGCCAGTAGTATAGGCGGGCCGGGACAGGGGAGCAATCAGCCCCAGCATTTT.

CDR3 sequence: CASTPWGRVNTEAFF. In DNA, the CDR3 is TGCGCCAGCACCCCCTGGGGCAGGGTGAACACTGAAGCTTTCTTT. The V and J genes are TRBV4-1 and TRBJ1-1; a possible D gene is TRBD1 (5 bases). V shed 7 bases and J shed 0 bases, with 15 bases lying between them. Per the germline V gene, CDR1 is MGHRA and CDR2 is YSYEKL. There are 15 residues in the CDR3.

This chain uses TRBV4-2 with TRBJ2-1, with D perhaps matching TRBD1 (5 bases). This CDR3 is built from 16 residues. Germline V gives CDR1 LGHNA, CDR2 YNFKEQ. With 7 bases removed from V and 0 bases from J, the gap between germline ends came to 16 bases. The CDR3 protein is CASTQGPLLSYNEQFF. The CDR3 DNA reads as TGTGCCAGCACCCAGGGTCCACTCCTCTCCTACAATGAGCAGTTCTTC.

CDR3 protein: CASSSRNSNYGYTF. The CDR3 bases are TGTGCCAGCAGTTCCCGCAACAGTAACTATGGCTACACCTTC. The chain carries TRBV27 and TRBJ1-2; no clear D gene. Trimming left V 4 bases short and J 1 base short, with 10 bases between. CDR1 is MNHEY, CDR2 SMNVEV, per germline (reference sequence). The CDR3 spans 14 residues.

This chain connects TRBV29-1 to TRBJ2-6; the match to TRBD1 covers 7 bases. Per the germline V gene, CDR1 is SQVTM and CDR2 is ANQGSEA. The V and J ends lost 6 bases and 5 bases, in that order; junction bases with no gene match: 7. The CDR3 is 14 residues long. CDR3 in amino acids: CSVVGGMWANVLTF. The CDR3 DNA reads TGCAGCGTGGTAGGGGGCATGTGGGCCAACGTCCTGACTTTC. The entire variable domain, with the rest obtained from reference TRBV29-1 and TRBJ2-6, is as follows: SAVISQKPSRDICQRGTSLTIQCQVDSQVTMMFWYRQQPGQSLTLIATANQGSEATYESGFVIDKFPISRPNLTFSTLTVSNMSPEDSSIYLCSVVGGMWANVLTFGAGSRLTVL.

The chain is built from TRBV7-8 and TRBJ2-5; 11 nucleotides match TRBD2. This CDR3 is built from 15 residues. V lost 5 bases, J lost 5 bases, and 7 bases stayed unmatched. In germline, CDR1 is SGHVS, CDR2 FQNEAQ. CDR3 sequence (DNA): TGTGCCAGCAGCCCCCGGACTAGCGGGTTTGAGACCCAGTACTTC. This translates into CASSPRTSGFETQYF.

This chain joins TRBV15 and TRBJ1-5; TRBD1 aligns across 7 bases. After removal of 3 bases from V and 7 bases from J, the junction contained 9 bases not matched to a gene. This CDR3 is 15 amino acids long. Germline V CDR1 and CDR2: LNHNV, YYDKDF (reference sequence). For the CDR3, the DNA is TGTGCCACCAGCAGTGGGGACAGAGAATGGCAGCCCCAGCATTTT. This encodes CATSSGDREWQPQHF.

The chain couples TRBV19 to TRBJ1-5, with D maybe TRBD1 (5 bases). V was cut by 7 bases and J by 1 base, with 14 bases left in between. CDR1 LNHDA and CDR2 SQIVND come from the germline V gene (reference sequence). The CDR3 consists of 15 residues. The CDR3 DNA follows: TGTGCCAGTACCGATCCGGGGGAAAGCAATCAGCCCCAGCATTTT. This sequence encodes CASTDPGESNQPQHF.

The chain uses TRBV30 and TRBJ2-5, with 14 bases matching TRBD2. CDR1 is GTSNPN, CDR2 SVGIG, per germline (reference sequence). This CDR3 comprises 15 residues. The V segment lost 5 bases and the J segment 1 base; nucleotides outside the gene matches: 3. The CDR3 is CAWDGLAGGQETQYF. CDR3 nucleotide sequence: TGTGCCTGGGATGGACTAGCGGGAGGCCAAGAGACCCAGTACTTC.

This clone was observed once. The rearrangement joins TRBV29-1 to TRBJ2-3, with D hard to call. Trimming took off 7 bases at V and 0 bases at J, with 14 bases between the two ends. The germline CDR1 and CDR2 sequences are SQVTM and ANQGSEA. The CDR3 has 14 residues. The CDR3 protein is CSGDVGTSTDTQYF. Here the CDR3 DNA reads TGCAGCGGAGATGTGGGTACTAGCACAGATACGCAGTATTTT.

The V call is TRBV14, the J call TRBJ1-2; unclear D gene. CDR3 length equals 16 residues. Trimming pared 1 base from V and 6 bases from J, leaving 18 bases between. Germline V lookup: CDR1 SGHDN, CDR2 FVKESK. The CDR3 region is CASSQGGRWMKDGYTF. CDR3 DNA: TGTGCCAGCAGCCAAGGAGGCAGGTGGATGAAGGATGGCTACACCTTC.

Concerning this clone itself: The junction departs from the called germline gene at one end, perhaps through a read error. V usage is TRBV7-9 and J usage is TRBJ2-3, with 7 positions matching TRBD2. The CDR3 sequence is 17 residues long. CDR1 is SEHNR, CDR2 FQNEAQ, per germline (reference sequence). The CDR3 bases are TGTGCCAGTAGCTTCTCGGTCCTCCAGGCTAGCGGAGATACGCAGTATTTT. It translates to CASSFSVLQASGDTQYF.